Listed below are T cell receptor beta chains from one sample, sequenced in a study of CD8 T cells in ankylosing spondylitis. TCRdb passed the 5' RACE reads through MiXCR, listing each CDR3 protein once. Of about 130,000 distinct CDR3 sequences in the sample, about an eighth are singletons; the top ten hold about 3.8%. The sequencing sample was made of blood, either unsorted or a sorted T cell fraction (not recorded which). The source of these receptors is a female donor with ankylosing spondylitis or in good health (not recorded which). Each CDR3 is given with its conserved first and last residue. Fields, in order: J gene, D gene, V gene, clone size, CDR3 DNA, CDR3 protein. A D gene is named only where the DNA matches it firmly. Rows may omit the clone size; those that give it use once, few, many or a size class.

TRBJ2-3 TRBD1 TRBV27 many TGTGCCAGCAGTTTATCGAACGGGCCGGGACAGGGGAGGGCTACGCAGTATTTT CASSLSNGPGQGRATQYF
TRBJ2-3 . TRBV7-2 many TGTGCCAGCAGCTTAGTCCAGGGGAAGGAAGGAGGTACGCAGTATTTT CASSLVQGKEGGTQYF
TRBJ2-2 . TRBV5-6 many TGTGCCAGCAGCTGGGACGTCCGCGGGGAGCTGTTTTTT CASSWDVRGELFF
TRBJ1-2 . TRBV6-5 few TGTGCCAGCAGTTACTCGAGGGGGGGAAGTCGGTATGGCTACACCTTC CASSYSRGGSRYGYTF
TRBJ2-1 . TRBV12-3/TRBV12-4 many TGTGCCAGCAGTCCTAGCAATGAGCAGTTCTTC CASSPSNEQFF
TRBJ1-1 . TRBV12-3/TRBV12-4 . TGTGCCAGCAGTTTTTACGGGGACACTGAAGCTTTCTTT CASSFYGDTEAFF
TRBJ2-1 TRBD2 TRBV7-6 many TGTGCCAGCAGCTTAGAGGGACTAGCGGGAGGGCCTTACAATGAGCAGTTCTTC CASSLEGLAGGPYNEQFF
TRBJ2-3 . TRBV30 many TGTGCCTGGAGTGTAGCCCATGGCGGGGATACGCAGTATTTT CAWSVAHGGDTQYF
TRBJ2-3 . TRBV10-3 few TGTGCCATCAGTGGAAGGGCCCCCAAGGGGGGAGATACGCAGTATTTT CAISGRAPKGGDTQYF
TRBJ2-1 TRBD2 TRBV7-9 many TGTGCCAGCAGCTTTCGGGGGGATGAGCAGTTCTTC CASSFRGDEQFF
TRBJ2-4 . TRBV30 many TGTGCCTGGAGTGTCAGCGGAGCAAACATTCAGTACTTC CAWSVSGANIQYF
TRBJ1-2 . TRBV5-1 many TGCGCCAGCAGCCCCCAAGGGCAGGGAATGGGTTATGGCTACACCTTC CASSPQGQGMGYGYTF
TRBJ2-3 . TRBV25-1 many TGTGCCAGCAGTGACTCCGGAGATACGCAGTATTTT CASSDSGDTQYF
TRBJ1-5 . TRBV5-1 many TGCGCCAGCAGCCCCTCAGGGCATCAGCCCCAGCATTTT CASSPSGHQPQHF
TRBJ2-1 . TRBV7-9 few TGTGCCAGCAGCTTAGGGCTTGCCAATGAGCAGTTCTTC CASSLGLANEQFF
TRBJ2-7 TRBD2 TRBV13 many TGTGCCAGCAGCTTAGGTCTCTTAAATGAAGCGGGAGTGGAGCAGTACTTC CASSLGLLNEAGVEQYF
TRBJ2-7 TRBD1 TRBV7-8 . TGTGCCACTACAGGGGGCTCCTACGAGCAGTACTTC CATTGGSYEQYF
TRBJ2-7 TRBD1 TRBV28 few TGTGCCAGCCTCGAACTCTTAGGGGGCTTCTACGAGCAGTACTTC CASLELLGGFYEQYF
TRBJ2-5 . TRBV12-3/TRBV12-4 . TGTGCCAGCAGTTTAGATAACGGCCCACTGATCGCGGAGACCCAGTACTTC CASSLDNGPLIAETQYF
TRBJ2-1 . TRBV11-2 many TGTGCCAGCAGCTTAGATGGCGGGTCCTACAATGAGCAGTTCTTC CASSLDGGSYNEQFF
TRBJ2-7 . TRBV20-1 many TGCAGTGCTAGAAGGGGGGCAAGCTCCTACGAGCAGTACTTC CSARRGASSYEQYF
TRBJ2-6 . TRBV5-1 many TGCGCCAGCAGCTCCCCCTCGAAGGGGAAACCTGGGGCCAACGTCCTGACTTTC CASSSPSKGKPGANVLTF
TRBJ2-3 TRBD1 TRBV6-1 few TGTGCCAGCAGTGAACAGGACAGGGGGCAAGATACGCAGTATTTT CASSEQDRGQDTQYF
TRBJ1-5 . TRBV6-5 many TGTGCCAGCAGTTCAGGGTGGTATCAGCCCCAGCATTTT CASSSGWYQPQHF
TRBJ1-5 TRBD1 TRBV12-3/TRBV12-4 many TGTGCCAGCAGTCCACCTACAGGGGGTGGAAATCAGCCCCAGCATTTT CASSPPTGGGNQPQHF
TRBJ1-2 . TRBV5-1 many TGCGCCAGCAGCCGAGGGCCCCAGGAAGGCTACACCTTC CASSRGPQEGYTF
TRBJ2-7 TRBD2 TRBV6-6 . TGTGCCAGCAGCCGCAGCGGGGAGTACGAGCAGTACTTC CASSRSGEYEQYF
TRBJ1-3 . TRBV12-3/TRBV12-4 medium-sized TGTGCCAGCAGTCCCTCCTCACGGGGGCTTGGAAACACCATATATTTT CASSPSSRGLGNTIYF
TRBJ1-5 . TRBV30 many TGTGCCTGGGCCAGAGGGAATAGCAATCAGCCCCAGCATTTT CAWARGNSNQPQHF
TRBJ2-3 . TRBV18 few TGTGCCAGCTCACCAGATTATGGCACAGATACGCAGTATTTT CASSPDYGTDTQYF
TRBJ2-7 TRBD1 TRBV11-2 many TGTGCCAGCAGCTGGACAGGGGCCTCCTACGAGCAGTACTTC CASSWTGASYEQYF
TRBJ2-7 . TRBV6-1 many TGTGCCAGCATCCTTACCGTTCCCTACGAGCAGTACTTC CASILTVPYEQYF
TRBJ2-5 . TRBV18 . TGTGCCAGCTCACCAATGGGGGAAGAGACCCAGTACTTC CASSPMGEETQYF
TRBJ1-1 . TRBV5-1 many TGCGCCAGCAGCGGAAATATGAACACTGAAGCTTTCTTT CASSGNMNTEAFF
TRBJ2-7 . TRBV2 many TGTGCCAGCAATCTTCAGGGGCCCACCTACGAGCAGTACTTC CASNLQGPTYEQYF
TRBJ1-1 . TRBV12-3/TRBV12-4 many TGTGCCAGCAGAGGGATGAACACTGAAGCTTTCTTT CASRGMNTEAFF
TRBJ2-1 TRBD2 TRBV5-1 many TGCGCCAGCATCCTGACTAGCGGGGGGCCCGGTGAGCAGTTCTTC CASILTSGGPGEQFF
TRBJ2-6 . TRBV28 . TGTGCCAGCGAGCACTCTGGGGCCAACGTCCTGACTTTC CASEHSGANVLTF
TRBJ1-2 TRBD1 TRBV5-1 few TGCGCCAGCAGCTCCGGGACAGGGTACACCTATGGCTACACCTTC CASSSGTGYTYGYTF
TRBJ1-2 TRBD1 TRBV5-6 few TGTGCCAGCAGCCTCGGGACAGGGTACCAATATGGCTACACCTTC CASSLGTGYQYGYTF
TRBJ2-7 . TRBV27 many TGTGCCAGCAGTTTATACGGACTGTCCTCCTACGAGCAGTACTTC CASSLYGLSSYEQYF
TRBJ2-3 TRBD2 TRBV20-1 many TGCAGTGCTAGCCTAGCGGGGCGGGGGGATACGCAGTATTTT CSASLAGRGDTQYF
TRBJ1-5 . TRBV7-9 many TGTGCCAGCAGCTTATTGGGTCCGGAGCCCCAGCATTTT CASSLLGPEPQHF
TRBJ2-1 . TRBV5-1 many TGCGCCAGCAGCTTGGCTAGCTTCGGAGGATACAATGAGCAGTTCTTC CASSLASFGGYNEQFF
TRBJ2-1 . TRBV7-2 many TGTGCCAGCAGCCCGTATCAGTCCTACAATGAGCAGTTCTTC CASSPYQSYNEQFF